The 22 T cell receptor beta chains given below trace back to one sample, sequenced in a study of T cell responses to AZD1222 COVID-19 vaccine. The method was immunoSEQ multiplex PCR; TCRdb's version includes in-frame clones alone and lacks a portion of them. The sample consists of 150,000 to 190,000 clones, roughly nine tenths of them appearing once. This material consisted of peripheral blood, taken 28 days after the second AZD1222 dose. The origin of the receptors is an adult who received the AZD1222 COVID-19 vaccine.

The rearrangement joins TRBV12-5 to TRBJ2-2, with TRBD2 identical over 14 bases. Germline lookup yields CDR1 LGHNT and CDR2 FRNRAP. The CDR3 runs 18 residues. V lost 1 base, J lost 5 bases, and 6 bases stayed unmatched. The CDR3 protein is CASGLAGLAGGLTGELFF. CDR3 DNA: TGTGCTAGTGGTTTGGCCGGACTAGCGGGAGGTTTGACCGGGGAGCTGTTTTTT.

This clone has just a few counts. This rearrangement joins TRBV5-1 to TRBJ1-3; D uncertain. The V gene's germline CDR1 is SGHRS and CDR2 YFSETQ. V shed 3 bases and J shed 3 bases, with 10 bases lying between them. CDR3 size: 14 residues. The CDR3 region has the DNA TGCGCCAGCAGCTGGAGTTTTAATGGAAACACCATATATTTT. This encodes CASSWSFNGNTIYF. Filled out from reference TRBV5-1 and TRBJ1-3, the complete variable domain reads KAGVTQTPRYLIKTRGQQVTLSCSPISGHRSVSWYQQTPGQGLQFLFEYFSETQRNKGNFPGRFSGRQFSNSRSEMNVSTLELGDSALYLCASSWSFNGNTIYFGEGSWLTVV.

In its sample, this clone was seen a few times. V and J are TRBV2 and TRBJ2-6, with D uncertain. CDR3 length: 16 amino acids. Germline CDR1 and CDR2: SNHLY and FYNNEI. V lost 5 bases to trimming and J lost 0 bases, with 11 bases between them. CDR3 coding DNA: TGTGCCAGCAGTATCAGACGGAACTCTGGGGCCAACGTCCTGACTTTC. Translating gives CASSIRRNSGANVLTF.

This chain links TRBV7-8 with TRBJ2-5; unclear D gene. Trimming shortened V by 3 bases and J by 1 base, and 15 bases separated the two germline ends. Germline CDR1 and CDR2: SGHVS and FQNEAQ. The CDR3 contains 16 residues. The DNA of the CDR3 is TGTGCCAGCAGCTTTAGATCCGGCCTAATCCAAGAGACCCAGTACTTC. This codes for CASSFRSGLIQETQYF.

The chain employs TRBV7-3 and TRBJ1-2; no clear D. Germline assignment: CDR1 SGHTA and CDR2 FQGTGA. The V and J ends lost 2 bases and 4 bases respectively, with 14 bases between them. The CDR3 runs to 15 residues. The CDR3 region is CASSLSNESRYGYTF. DNA for the CDR3: TGTGCCAGCAGCTTATCAAACGAGTCACGCTATGGCTACACCTTC.

The gene calls are TRBV2 and TRBJ1-2, with no clear D. V lost 7 bases to trimming and J lost 2 bases, with 11 bases between them. The V gene's germline CDR1 is SNHLY and CDR2 FYNNEI. The CDR3 has 13 amino acids. The CDR3 loop is CASTHQRNYGYTF. CDR3 nucleotide sequence: TGTGCCAGCACCCATCAGAGAAACTATGGCTACACCTTC. The full variable domain, in which reference TRBV2 and TRBJ1-2 provide the parts outside the CDR3, is EPEVTQTPSHQVTQMGQEVILRCVPISNHLYFYWYRQILGQKVEFLVSFYNNEISEKSEIFDDQFSVERPDGSNFTLKIRSTKLEDSAMYFCASTHQRNYGYTFGSGTRLTVV.

This sequence joins TRBV2 and TRBJ1-1, with D maybe TRBD1 (6 bases). From germline, CDR1 is SNHLY and CDR2 FYNNEI. The CDR3 consists of 15 residues. V lost 6 bases and J lost 0, with 14 bases in between. CDR3 bases: TGTGCCAGCAGGCCCAGGGGAGGGGTGAACACTGAAGCTTTCTTT. As protein: CASRPRGGVNTEAFF.

This clone was detected once. The J gene is TRBJ1-6, the V gene TRBV6-5; D gene uncertain. V was cut by 6 bases and J by 9 bases, with 9 bases left in between. This CDR3 has 12 amino acids. Germline-derived CDR1 and CDR2 are MNHEY and SVGAGI. The CDR3 sequence is CASRIAGSPLHF. CDR3 nucleotides: TGTGCCAGCAGGATAGCCGGTTCACCCCTCCACTTT.

The CDR3: CASSLSGVIGEQFF. CDR3 bases: TGCGCCAGCAGCTTGAGCGGGGTGATCGGGGAGCAGTTCTTC. The rearrangement uses TRBV5-1 and TRBJ2-1; TRBD2 matches at 7 bases. CDR1 SGHRS and CDR2 YFSETQ come from the germline V gene. There are 14 residues in the CDR3. J gave up 10 bases and V 1 base, and 8 bases lay outside the gene matches.

In its sample, this clone was seen once. This rearrangement joins TRBV6-5 to TRBJ2-3; D is ambiguous. CDR1 and CDR2 from the germline V gene are MNHEY and SVGAGI. The CDR3 is made up of 15 amino acids. The V gene lost 6 bases and the J gene lost 2 bases, with 15 bases spanning the gap. The CDR3 protein is CASRPPGRFTDTQYF. The CDR3 DNA sequence: TGTGCCAGCAGGCCTCCCGGGCGCTTCACAGATACGCAGTATTTT.

The chain has TRBV3-1 (or the pseudogene TRBV3-2) and TRBJ2-7; D gene ambiguous. The germline V gene encodes CDR1 LGHDT and CDR2 YNNKEL (reference sequence). This CDR3 has 15 residues. V was shortened by 0 bases and J by 2 bases, with 11 bases between the two germline ends. The CDR3 sequence is CASSQEPPRTYEQYF. The DNA of the CDR3 is TGTGCCAGCAGCCAAGAACCCCCGAGGACCTACGAGCAGTACTTC.

The genes are TRBV18 and TRBJ2-7; D ambiguous. V lost 4 bases and J lost 5, with 12 bases in between. This CDR3 is 13 amino acids long. CDR1 is KGHSH and CDR2 is LQKENI in the germline V gene. The CDR3 is CASSQQLRDEQYF. The CDR3 region has the DNA TGTGCCAGCTCACAACAGCTACGGGACGAGCAGTACTTC.

To note about this clone: Germline and junction disagree at one end, which may indicate a read error. V usage is TRBV5-4 and J usage is TRBJ2-7; 7 positions match TRBD1. Per the germline V gene, CDR1 is SGHNT and CDR2 is YYREEE (reference sequence). The CDR3 is made up of 12 amino acids. CDR3 amino acids: CASSLMGQPLGF. Here the CDR3 DNA reads TGTGCCAGCAGCTTAATGGGACAGCCCCTGGGGTTC.

J is TRBJ1-4 and V is TRBV30, with D possibly TRBD1 on 5 matching bases. Looked up from germline, CDR1 is GTSNPN and CDR2 is SVGIG (reference sequence). The ends were cut back, 5 bases at V and 0 bases at J, with 7 bases in the middle. This CDR3 has 13 residues. CDR3 sequence: CAWDSATNEKLFF. CDR3 coding DNA: TGTGCCTGGGACAGTGCAACTAATGAAAAACTGTTTTTT.

The V call is TRBV7-3, the J call TRBJ2-7; D gene unclear. The CDR3 loop spans 15 amino acids. Germline V gives CDR1 SGHTA, CDR2 FQGTGA. Trimming removed 0 bases from V and 2 bases from J, with 11 bases in between. CDR3 nucleotide sequence: TGTGCCAGCAGCTTAACCGCCGGTGCGCCCTACGAGCAGTACTTC. Residues: CASSLTAGAPYEQYF.

This rearrangement joins TRBV6-5 to TRBJ2-7, with TRBD2 as a possible D gene (6 bases). Germline CDR1 and CDR2: MNHEY and SVGAGI. Trimming removed 7 bases from V and 2 bases from J, with 12 bases in between. This CDR3 comprises 13 residues. CDR3 sequence (DNA): TGTGCCAGCATACCGCGGGGAGCCTACGAGCAGTACTTC. It translates to CASIPRGAYEQYF.

This clone has a single count. The CDR3 DNA is TGTGCCAGTAGTATAGCCAGCTTTAGCAATCAGCCCCAGCATTTT. Its protein is CASSIASFSNQPQHF. V gene TRBV19 combines with J gene TRBJ1-5; D not resolved. This CDR3 contains 15 residues. Germline CDR1 reads LNHDA; CDR2 reads SQIVND (reference sequence). V was trimmed by 1 base and J by 0 bases, leaving 7 bases between them.

The CDR3 protein is CASRSGATNEKLFF. Written as DNA, the CDR3 is TGTGCCAGCAGATCAGGGGCAACTAATGAAAAACTGTTTTTT. J is TRBJ1-4 and V is TRBV6-1; D is possibly TRBD1 (6 bases). CDR1 and CDR2 (germline): MNHNS, SASEGT. The CDR3 is made up of 14 amino acids. Between the trimmed V and J ends, which lost 6 bases and 0 bases, there was a span of 8 bases.

The count of this clone is one. The V and J genes are TRBV29-1 and TRBJ2-5, with TRBD1 as a possible D gene (6 bases). CDR3 size: 11 residues. The V and J ends lost 7 bases and 0 bases respectively, with 6 bases between them. In germline, CDR1 is SQVTM, CDR2 ANQGSEA. CDR3 region: CSGDNQETQYF. In DNA form, the CDR3 reads TGCAGCGGGGACAACCAAGAGACCCAGTACTTC.

This chain joins TRBV4-1 and TRBJ2-7; the D gene is possibly TRBD1 (7 bases). CDR1 is MGHRA and CDR2 is YSYEKL in the germline V gene. The V end was cut by 4 bases, the J end by 6 bases, with 13 bases between. This CDR3 contains 13 residues. CDR3 in amino acids: CASSLRDSREQYF. CDR3 sequence (DNA): TGCGCCAGCAGCCTGCGGGACAGCCGCGAGCAGTACTTC.

This sequence joins TRBV6-5 and TRBJ2-3; the match to TRBD2 covers 8 bases. From germline, CDR1 is MNHEY and CDR2 SVGAGI. Germline trimming cut 6 bases from V and 6 bases from J; bases unmatched to any gene: 11. The length of the CDR3 is 15 residues. CDR3 coding DNA: TGTGCCAGCAGGGGACGCAGCGGGAGTTGGGATACGCAGTATTTT. This codes for CASRGRSGSWDTQYF.

CDR3 sequence: CASSSAGTGGQPQHF. For the CDR3, the DNA is TGTGCCAGCTCTTCAGCTGGGACAGGCGGTCAGCCCCAGCATTTT. The chain combines TRBV18 with TRBJ1-5, with 8 bases lining up with TRBD1. There are 15 residues in the CDR3. V was pared by 6 bases and J by 6 bases, with 10 bases of the junction left unmatched. Germline CDR1 and CDR2: KGHSH and LQKENI. Supplemented by reference TRBV18 and TRBJ1-5, the full variable domain reads NAGVMQNPRHLVRRRGQEARLRCSPMKGHSHVYWYRQLPEEGLKFMVYLQKENIIDESGMPKERFSAEFPKEGPSILRIQQVVRGDSAAYFCASSSAGTGGQPQHFGDGTRLSIL.